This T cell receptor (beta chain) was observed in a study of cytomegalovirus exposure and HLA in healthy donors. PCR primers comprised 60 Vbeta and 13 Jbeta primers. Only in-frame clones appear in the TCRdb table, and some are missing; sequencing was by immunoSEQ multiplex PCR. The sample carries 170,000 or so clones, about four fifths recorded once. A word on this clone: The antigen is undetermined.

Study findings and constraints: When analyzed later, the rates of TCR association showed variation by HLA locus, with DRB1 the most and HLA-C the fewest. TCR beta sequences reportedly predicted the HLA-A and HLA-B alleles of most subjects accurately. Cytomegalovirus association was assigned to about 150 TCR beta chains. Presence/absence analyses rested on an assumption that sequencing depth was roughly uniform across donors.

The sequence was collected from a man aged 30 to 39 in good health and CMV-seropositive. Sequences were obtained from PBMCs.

CDR3 DNA sequence: TGCGCCAGCAGCTGGGCGGGGGGGGAGATGGATACGCAGTATTTT. Translated: CASSWAGGEMDTQYF. The chain joins TRBV5-1 to TRBJ2-3, with 9 bases fitting TRBD2. CDR3 length: 15 amino acids. V shed 3 bases and J 6 bases; nucleotides not matched to a gene: 8. Per germline, CDR1 SGHRS and CDR2 YFSETQ.